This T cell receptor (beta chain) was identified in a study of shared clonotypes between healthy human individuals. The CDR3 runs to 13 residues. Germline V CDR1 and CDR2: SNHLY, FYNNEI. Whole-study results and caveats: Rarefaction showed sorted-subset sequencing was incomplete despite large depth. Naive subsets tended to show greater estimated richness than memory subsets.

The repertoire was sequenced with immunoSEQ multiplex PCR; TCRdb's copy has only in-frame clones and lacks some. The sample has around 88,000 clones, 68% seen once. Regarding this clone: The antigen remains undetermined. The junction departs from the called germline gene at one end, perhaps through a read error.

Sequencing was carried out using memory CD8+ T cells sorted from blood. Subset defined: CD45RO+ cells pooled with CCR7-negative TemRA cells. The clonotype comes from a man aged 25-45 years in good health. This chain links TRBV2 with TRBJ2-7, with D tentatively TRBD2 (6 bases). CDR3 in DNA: TGTGCCAGTCGCTACCAGGAGGGGTACGTGCAGTACTTC. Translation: CASRYQEGYVQYF.